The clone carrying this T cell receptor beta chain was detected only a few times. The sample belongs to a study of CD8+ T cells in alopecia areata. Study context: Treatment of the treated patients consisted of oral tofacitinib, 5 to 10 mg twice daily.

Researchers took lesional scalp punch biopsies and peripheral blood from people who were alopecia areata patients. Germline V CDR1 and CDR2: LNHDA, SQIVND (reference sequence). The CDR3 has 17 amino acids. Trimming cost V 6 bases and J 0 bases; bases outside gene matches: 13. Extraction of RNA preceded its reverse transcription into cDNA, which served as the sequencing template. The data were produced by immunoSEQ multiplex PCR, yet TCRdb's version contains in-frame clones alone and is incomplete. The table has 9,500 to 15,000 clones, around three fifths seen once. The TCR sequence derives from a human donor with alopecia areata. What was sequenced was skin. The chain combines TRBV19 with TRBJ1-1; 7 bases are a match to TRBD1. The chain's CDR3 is CASSYTGEAFMNTEAFF. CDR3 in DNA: TGTGCCAGTAGCTATACAGGGGAGGCCTTTATGAACACTGAAGCTTTCTTT.